This T cell receptor (beta chain) was observed in a study of cytomegalovirus exposure and HLA in healthy donors. Overall study: About 85 million unique TCRs from HLA-typed donors were held in an early release of data.

The study ran its PCR with 60 Vbeta and 13 Jbeta primers. The data were produced by immunoSEQ multiplex PCR, yet TCRdb's version contains in-frame clones alone and is incomplete. This sample has more than 95,000 clones, with about 12% found just once. Material for sequencing was PBMCs. This sequence was found in a man between 40 and 49 years old in good health and CMV-seropositive.

CDR3 in amino acids: CASSPSGSARETQYF. CDR3 coding DNA: TGTGCCAGCAGCCCGAGCGGTAGCGCAAGAGAGACCCAGTACTTC. The V call is TRBV5-4, the J call TRBJ2-5; D possibly corresponds to TRBD2 (5 bases). Germline CDR1 SGHNT, CDR2 YYREEE (reference sequence). Trimming pared 4 bases from V and 4 bases from J, leaving 17 bases between. This CDR3 has 15 residues. Complete variable domain (other parts from reference TRBV5-4 and TRBJ2-5): ETGVTQSPTHLIKTRGQQVTLRCSSQSGHNTVSWYQQALGQGPQFIFQYYREEENGRGNFPPRFSGLQFPNYSSELNVNALELDDSALYLCASSPSGSARETQYFGPGTRLLVL.